This paragraph covers one TCR beta chain sequence. In the same sample, other DNA sequences code for this CDR3. Clones were read by immunoSEQ multiplex PCR, and TCRdb kept only the in-frame ones, dropping some. In the table there are over 50,000 clones, approximately 85% of which are singletons. Trimming removed 0 bases at V and 5 bases at J, with 8 bases between. The length of the CDR3 is 13 residues. Germline-derived CDR1 and CDR2 are SGDLS and YYNGEE. This entry belongs to a study of Tregs in tolerant kidney transplant recipients. Here the sequenced sample was Tregs from blood, taken before the transplant. The receptor comes from a human donor who received a combined kidney and bone marrow transplant. The V gene is TRBV9, the J gene TRBJ2-5; unclear D gene. The CDR3: CASSVGLQETQYF. For the CDR3, the DNA is TGTGCCAGCAGCGTAGGGCTACAGGAGACCCAGTACTTC.